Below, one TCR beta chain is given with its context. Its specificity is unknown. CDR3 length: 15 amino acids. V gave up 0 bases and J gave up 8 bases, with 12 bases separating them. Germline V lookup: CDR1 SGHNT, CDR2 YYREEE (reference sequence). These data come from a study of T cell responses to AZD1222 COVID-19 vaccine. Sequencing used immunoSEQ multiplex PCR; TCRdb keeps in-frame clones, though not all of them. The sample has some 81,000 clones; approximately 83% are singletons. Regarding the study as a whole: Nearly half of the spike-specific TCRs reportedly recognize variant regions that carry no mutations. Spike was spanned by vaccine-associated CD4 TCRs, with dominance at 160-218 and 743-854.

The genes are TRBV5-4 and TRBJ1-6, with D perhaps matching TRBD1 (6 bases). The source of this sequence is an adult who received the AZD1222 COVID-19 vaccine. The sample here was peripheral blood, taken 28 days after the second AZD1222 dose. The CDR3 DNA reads TGTGCCAGCAGCTTGGGGGCAGGGGACGATTCACCCCTCCACTTT. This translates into CASSLGAGDDSPLHF. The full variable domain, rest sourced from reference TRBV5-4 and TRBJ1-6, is ETGVTQSPTHLIKTRGQQVTLRCSSQSGHNTVSWYQQALGQGPQFIFQYYREEENGRGNFPPRFSGLQFPNYSSELNVNALELDDSALYLCASSLGAGDDSPLHFGNGTRLTVT.